This T cell receptor beta chain emerged from a study of shared clonotypes between healthy human individuals. Partitioning of CD4+ cells yielded a CD45RA+ naive subset and a CD45RA-negative memory subset. Note on this clone: Its antigen is not identified.

Study outcomes and limitations: Incomplete sequencing of sorted subsets was indicated by rarefaction despite large depth.

The CDR3 loop spans 14 amino acids. V was clipped by 3 bases and J by 1 base, with 10 bases between them. Germline V gene lookup returns CDR1 KGHSH and CDR2 LQKENI. The DNA input per sorted-subset replicate PCR was 200 ng, corresponding to roughly 31,000 T cell genomes. Clones were sequenced by immunoSEQ multiplex PCR, and TCRdb holds only the in-frame ones, with some missing. This sample has about 1 million clones, with about 77% found just once. The receptor was isolated from a man aged 18 to 30 in good health. The rearrangement uses TRBV18 and TRBJ2-7; D gene uncertain. Material for sequencing was memory CD4+ T cells sorted from blood. Subset given: CD45RA-negative fraction. CDR3 loop: CASSPSMSSYEQYF. DNA of the CDR3: TGTGCCAGCTCACCCAGCATGTCGTCCTACGAGCAGTACTTC.